This T cell receptor beta chain is from a study of blood T cell repertoires in COVID-19. This CDR3 spans 14 amino acids. In germline, CDR1 is SEHNR, CDR2 FQNEAQ (reference sequence). The ends lost 5 bases at V and 12 bases at J; junction bases unmatched: 8. Sequenced by immunoSEQ multiplex PCR; TCRdb stores in-frame clones only, minus some. Of about 35,000 clones in the sample, 80% to 90% were seen once. This chain links TRBV7-9 with TRBJ2-1, with 12 bases lining up with TRBD1. The sequencing sample was made of peripheral blood. The TCR was taken from a man older than 75 with active COVID-19. CDR3 bases: TGTGCCAGCAGCGCCGGGACAGGGGGCGCAACGCAGTTCTTC. It specifies CASSAGTGGATQFF.